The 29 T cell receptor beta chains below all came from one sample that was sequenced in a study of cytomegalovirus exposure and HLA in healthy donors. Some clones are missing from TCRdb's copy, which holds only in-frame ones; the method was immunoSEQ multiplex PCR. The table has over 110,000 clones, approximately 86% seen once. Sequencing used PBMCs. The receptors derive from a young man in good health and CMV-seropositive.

This chain's CDR3 is CASSSRARTSGLAKNIQYF. In DNA, the CDR3 is TGTGCCAGCAGCTCCCGGGCGAGGACTAGCGGTTTAGCCAAAAACATTCAGTACTTC. The genes are TRBV7-2 and TRBJ2-4, with 10 positions matching TRBD2. The germline V gene has CDR1 SGHTA and CDR2 FQGNSA. V lost 4 bases, J lost 0 bases, and 12 bases stayed unmatched. CDR3 size: 19 residues.

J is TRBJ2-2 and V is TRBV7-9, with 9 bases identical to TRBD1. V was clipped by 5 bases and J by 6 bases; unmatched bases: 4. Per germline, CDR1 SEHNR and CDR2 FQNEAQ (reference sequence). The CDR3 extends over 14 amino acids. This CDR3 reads CASSPNRGPGELFF. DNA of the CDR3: TGTGCCAGCAGCCCCAACAGGGGGCCCGGGGAGCTGTTTTTT.

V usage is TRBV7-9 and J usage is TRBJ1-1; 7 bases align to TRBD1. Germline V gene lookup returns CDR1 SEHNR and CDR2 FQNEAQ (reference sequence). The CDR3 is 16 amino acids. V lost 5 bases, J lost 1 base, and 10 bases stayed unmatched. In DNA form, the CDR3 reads TGTGCCAGCAGCCCTCACCCGACAGGGACGAACACTGAAGCTTTCTTT. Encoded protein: CASSPHPTGTNTEAFF.

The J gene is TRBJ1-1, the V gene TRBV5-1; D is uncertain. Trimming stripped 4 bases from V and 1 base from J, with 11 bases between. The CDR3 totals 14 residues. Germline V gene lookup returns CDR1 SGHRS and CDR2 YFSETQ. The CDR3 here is CASSLFDSNTEAFF. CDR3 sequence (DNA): TGCGCCAGCAGCCTTTTCGACTCGAACACTGAAGCTTTCTTT.

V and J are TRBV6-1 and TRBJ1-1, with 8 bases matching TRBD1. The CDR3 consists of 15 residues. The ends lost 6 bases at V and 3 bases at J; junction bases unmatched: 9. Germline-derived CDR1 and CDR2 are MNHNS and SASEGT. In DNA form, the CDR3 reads TGTGCCAGCAGAGACGGGGACAGGCTACACACTGAAGCTTTCTTT. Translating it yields CASRDGDRLHTEAFF.

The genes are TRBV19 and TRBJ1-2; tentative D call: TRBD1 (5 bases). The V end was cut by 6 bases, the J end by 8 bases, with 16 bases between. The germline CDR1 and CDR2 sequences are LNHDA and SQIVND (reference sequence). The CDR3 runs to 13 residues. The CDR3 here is CASRDQRGGGYTF. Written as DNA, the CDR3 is TGTGCCAGTAGAGATCAGAGGGGAGGCGGCTACACCTTC.

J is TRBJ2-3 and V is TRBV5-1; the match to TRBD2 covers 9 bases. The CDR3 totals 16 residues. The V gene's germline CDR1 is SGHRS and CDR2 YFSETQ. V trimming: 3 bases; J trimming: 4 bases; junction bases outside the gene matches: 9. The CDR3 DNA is TGCGCCAGCAGCTATACCGCGGGGGGGCCCGCAGATACGCAGTATTTT. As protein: CASSYTAGGPADTQYF.

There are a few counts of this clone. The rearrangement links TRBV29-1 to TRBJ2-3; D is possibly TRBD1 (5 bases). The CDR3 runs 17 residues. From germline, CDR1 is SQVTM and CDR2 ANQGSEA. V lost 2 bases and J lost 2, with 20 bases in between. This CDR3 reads CSVEIGAGSRLTDTQYF. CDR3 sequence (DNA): TGCAGCGTTGAAATTGGGGCAGGGTCCCGCCTCACAGATACGCAGTATTTT.

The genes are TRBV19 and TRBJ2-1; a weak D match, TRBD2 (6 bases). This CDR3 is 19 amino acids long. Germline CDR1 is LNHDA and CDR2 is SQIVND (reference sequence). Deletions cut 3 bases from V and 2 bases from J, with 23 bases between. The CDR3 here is CASSIGGKTLRGAYNEQFF. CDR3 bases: TGTGCCAGTAGTATTGGAGGGAAGACCCTTAGAGGGGCCTACAATGAGCAGTTCTTC.

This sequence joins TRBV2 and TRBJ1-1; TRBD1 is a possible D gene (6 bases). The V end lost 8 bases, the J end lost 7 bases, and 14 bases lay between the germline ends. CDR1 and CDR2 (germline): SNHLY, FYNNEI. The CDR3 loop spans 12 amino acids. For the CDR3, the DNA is TGTGCCAGCCAATCACAGGGTGTTGAAGCTTTCTTT. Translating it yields CASQSQGVEAFF.

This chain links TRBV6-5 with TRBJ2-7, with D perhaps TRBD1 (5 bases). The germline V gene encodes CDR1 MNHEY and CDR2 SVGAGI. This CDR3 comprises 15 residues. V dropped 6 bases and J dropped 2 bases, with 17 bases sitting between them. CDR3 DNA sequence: TGTGCCAGCAGCCTAGGGGCACCGAGCACCTACGAGCAGTACTTC. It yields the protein CASSLGAPSTYEQYF.

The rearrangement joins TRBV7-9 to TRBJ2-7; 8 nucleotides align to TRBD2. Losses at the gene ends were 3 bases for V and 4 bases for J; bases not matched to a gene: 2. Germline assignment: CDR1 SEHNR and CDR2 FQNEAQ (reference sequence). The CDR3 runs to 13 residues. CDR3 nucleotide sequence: TGTGCCAGCAGCTTTCTAGCGGGTTACGAGCAGTACTTC. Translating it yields CASSFLAGYEQYF.

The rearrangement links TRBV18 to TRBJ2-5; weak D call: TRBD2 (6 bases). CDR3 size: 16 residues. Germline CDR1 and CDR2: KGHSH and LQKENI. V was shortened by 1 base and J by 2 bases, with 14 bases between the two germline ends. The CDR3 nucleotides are TGTGCCAGCTCACCACGAGTCCTAGCGAAACAAGAGACCCAGTACTTC. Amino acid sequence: CASSPRVLAKQETQYF.

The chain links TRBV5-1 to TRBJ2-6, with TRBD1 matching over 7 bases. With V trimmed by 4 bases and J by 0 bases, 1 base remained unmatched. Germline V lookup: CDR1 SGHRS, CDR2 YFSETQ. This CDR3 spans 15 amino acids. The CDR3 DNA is TGCGCCAGCAGCCGGACAGGCTCTGGGGCCAACGTCCTGACTTTC. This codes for CASSRTGSGANVLTF.

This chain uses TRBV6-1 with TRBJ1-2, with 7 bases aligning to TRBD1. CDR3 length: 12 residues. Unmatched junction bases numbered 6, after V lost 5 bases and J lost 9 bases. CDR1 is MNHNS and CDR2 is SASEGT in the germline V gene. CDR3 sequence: CASSMTGTSYTF. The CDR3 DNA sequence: TGTGCCAGCAGTATGACAGGGACCAGCTACACCTTC.

The CDR3 DNA follows: TGTGCCAGCTCACTTTCGACAGCCGGGGAGCTGTTTTTT. It codes for CASSLSTAGELFF. This chain uses TRBV18 with TRBJ2-2, with D maybe TRBD1 (5 bases). Germline loops: CDR1 KGHSH, CDR2 LQKENI. Trimming took 4 bases from V and 6 from J, leaving 9 bases between them. The CDR3 loop spans 13 amino acids.

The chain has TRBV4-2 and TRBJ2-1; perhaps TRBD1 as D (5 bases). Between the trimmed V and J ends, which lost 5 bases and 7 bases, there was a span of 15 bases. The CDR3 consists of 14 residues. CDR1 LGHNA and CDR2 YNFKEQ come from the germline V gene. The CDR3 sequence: CASSTARAGNEQFF. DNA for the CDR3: TGTGCCAGCAGCACGGCCAGGGCAGGGAATGAGCAGTTCTTC.

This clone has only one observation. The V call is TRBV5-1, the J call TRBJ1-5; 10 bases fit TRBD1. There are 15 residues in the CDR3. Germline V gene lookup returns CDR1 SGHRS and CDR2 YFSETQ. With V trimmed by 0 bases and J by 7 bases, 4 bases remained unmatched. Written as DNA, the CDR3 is TGCGCCAGCAGCTTGGGACAGGGGGCGGACCAGCCCCAGCATTTT. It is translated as CASSLGQGADQPQHF.

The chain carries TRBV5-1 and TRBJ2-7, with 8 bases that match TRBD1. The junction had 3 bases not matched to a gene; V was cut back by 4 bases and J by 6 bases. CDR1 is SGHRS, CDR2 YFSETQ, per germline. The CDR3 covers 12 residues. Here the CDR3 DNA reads TGCGCCAGCAGCCCAACAGGGGGCGAGCAGTACTTC. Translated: CASSPTGGEQYF. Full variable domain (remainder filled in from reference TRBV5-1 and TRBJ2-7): KAGVTQTPRYLIKTRGQQVTLSCSPISGHRSVSWYQQTPGQGLQFLFEYFSETQRNKGNFPGRFSGRQFSNSRSEMNVSTLELGDSALYLCASSPTGGEQYFGPGTRLTVT.

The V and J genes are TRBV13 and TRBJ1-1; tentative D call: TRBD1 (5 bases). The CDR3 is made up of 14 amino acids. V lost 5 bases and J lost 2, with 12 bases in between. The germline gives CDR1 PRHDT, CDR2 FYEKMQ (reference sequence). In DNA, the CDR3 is TGTGCCAGCAGCCGGGACTTCCCAAACACTGAAGCTTTCTTT. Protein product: CASSRDFPNTEAFF.

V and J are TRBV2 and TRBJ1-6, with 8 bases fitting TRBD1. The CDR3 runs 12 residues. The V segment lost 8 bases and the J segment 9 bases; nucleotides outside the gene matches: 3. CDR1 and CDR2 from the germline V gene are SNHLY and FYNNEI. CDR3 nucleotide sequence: TGTGCCAGCGGGACAGGAGGTTCACCCCTCCACTTT. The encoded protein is CASGTGGSPLHF.

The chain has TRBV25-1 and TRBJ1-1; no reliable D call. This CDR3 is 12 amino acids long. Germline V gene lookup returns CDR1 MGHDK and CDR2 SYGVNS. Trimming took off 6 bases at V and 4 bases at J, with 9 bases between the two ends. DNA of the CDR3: TGTGCCAGCAGGCACAGTAGCACTGAAGCTTTCTTT. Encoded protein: CASRHSSTEAFF.

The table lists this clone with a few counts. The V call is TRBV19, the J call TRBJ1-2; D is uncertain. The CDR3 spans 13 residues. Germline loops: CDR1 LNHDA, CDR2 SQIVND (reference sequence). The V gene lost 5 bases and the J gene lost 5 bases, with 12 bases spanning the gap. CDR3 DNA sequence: TGTGCCAGTAGTGCGGCAACGGTTTATGGCTACACCTTC. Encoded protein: CASSAATVYGYTF.

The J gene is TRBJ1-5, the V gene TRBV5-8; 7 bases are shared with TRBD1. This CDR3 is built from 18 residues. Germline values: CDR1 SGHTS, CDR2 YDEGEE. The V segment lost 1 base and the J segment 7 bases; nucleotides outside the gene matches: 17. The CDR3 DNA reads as TGTGCCAGCAGCTTGTGGCACAGACAAAGACAGGGTGGACAGCCCCAGCATTTT. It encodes CASSLWHRQRQGGQPQHF.

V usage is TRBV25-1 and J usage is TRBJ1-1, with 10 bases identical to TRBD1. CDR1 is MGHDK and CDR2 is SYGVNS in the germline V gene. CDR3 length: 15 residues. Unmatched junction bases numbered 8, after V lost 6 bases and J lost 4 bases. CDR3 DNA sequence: TGTGCCAGCAGCTCCGACAGGGGGCGCGGCACTGAAGCTTTCTTT. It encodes CASSSDRGRGTEAFF.

CDR3 sequence reads: CASTPLGSGELFF. CDR3 coding DNA: TGCGCCAGCACACCGCTCGGGTCCGGGGAGCTGTTTTTT. This chain joins TRBV5-1 and TRBJ2-2; no firm D call. This CDR3 contains 13 residues. V was cut by 6 bases and J by 6 bases, with 12 bases left in between. Germline assignment: CDR1 SGHRS and CDR2 YFSETQ. The complete variable domain, with remaining parts taken from reference TRBV5-1 and TRBJ2-2, reads KAGVTQTPRYLIKTRGQQVTLSCSPISGHRSVSWYQQTPGQGLQFLFEYFSETQRNKGNFPGRFSGRQFSNSRSEMNVSTLELGDSALYLCASTPLGSGELFFGEGSRLTVL.

Here the CDR3 DNA reads TGTGCCAGCAGCGTTAGGGGGCTGGGGGGCTACACCTTC. This gives the protein CASSVRGLGGYTF. The gene calls are TRBV9 and TRBJ1-2; TRBD1 matches 7 bases. Per germline, CDR1 SGDLS and CDR2 YYNGEE. The CDR3 consists of 13 residues. J was trimmed by 8 bases and V by 2 bases; bases with no gene match: 6.

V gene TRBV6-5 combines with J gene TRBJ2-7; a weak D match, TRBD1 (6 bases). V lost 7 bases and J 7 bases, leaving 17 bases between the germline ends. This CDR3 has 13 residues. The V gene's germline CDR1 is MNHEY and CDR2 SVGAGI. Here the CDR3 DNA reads TGTGCCAGCATGGGTCAGGGGAATGGGGAGCAGTACTTC. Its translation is CASMGQGNGEQYF.

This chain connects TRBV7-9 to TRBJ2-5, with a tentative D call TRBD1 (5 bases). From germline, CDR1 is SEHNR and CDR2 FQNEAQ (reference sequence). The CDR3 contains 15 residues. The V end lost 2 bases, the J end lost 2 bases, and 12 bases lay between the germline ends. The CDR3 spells CASSLLQGKQETQYF. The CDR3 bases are TGTGCCAGCAGCTTACTTCAGGGCAAGCAAGAGACCCAGTACTTC.